The source of this TCR beta chain is a study of TIL therapy for anti-PD-1-resistant metastatic lung cancer. Sequencing used immunoSEQ v3. The table came from immunoSEQ multiplex PCR; TCRdb's copy has only in-frame clones and leaves some out. This table holds about 60,000 clones, around 90% found once. V lost 2 bases and J lost 2; bases outside the gene matches: 11. Per germline, CDR1 MNHEY and CDR2 SVGEGT. CDR3 size: 18 residues. The time point was: pre-treatment sample, taken before nivolumab and TIL therapy. This rearrangement joins TRBV6-2 or TRBV6-3 to TRBJ2-3; the match to TRBD2 covers 9 bases. The source of this sequence is a person between 25 and 79 years old with non-small cell lung cancer. The sample consisted of blood, taken at baseline. The CDR3 region is CASSYPRLIAGDTDTQYF. CDR3 DNA sequence: TGTGCCAGCAGTTACCCGAGATTGATAGCGGGGGACACAGATACGCAGTATTTT.